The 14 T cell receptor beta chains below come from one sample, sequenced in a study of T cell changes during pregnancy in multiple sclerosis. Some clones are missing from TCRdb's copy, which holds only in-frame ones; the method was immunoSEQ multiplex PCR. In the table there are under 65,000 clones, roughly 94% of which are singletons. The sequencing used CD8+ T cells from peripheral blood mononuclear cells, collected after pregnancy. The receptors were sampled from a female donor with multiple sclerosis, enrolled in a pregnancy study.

This CDR3 reads CASSQPPETLGANEQFF. The CDR3 DNA is TGTGCCAGCAGCCAACCCCCGGAGACCCTTGGGGCCAATGAGCAGTTCTTC. V gene TRBV4-2 combines with J gene TRBJ2-1; D possibly corresponds to TRBD1 (5 bases). There are 17 residues in the CDR3. Trimming pared 2 bases from V and 6 bases from J, leaving 20 bases between. Germline CDR1 LGHNA, CDR2 YNFKEQ.

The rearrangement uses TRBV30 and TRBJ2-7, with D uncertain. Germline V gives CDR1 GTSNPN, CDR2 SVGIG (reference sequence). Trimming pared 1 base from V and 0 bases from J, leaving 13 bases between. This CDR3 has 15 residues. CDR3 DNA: TGTGCCTGGAGTGGAGTGCCCGAGAGCTCCTACGAGCAGTACTTC. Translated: CAWSGVPESSYEQYF.

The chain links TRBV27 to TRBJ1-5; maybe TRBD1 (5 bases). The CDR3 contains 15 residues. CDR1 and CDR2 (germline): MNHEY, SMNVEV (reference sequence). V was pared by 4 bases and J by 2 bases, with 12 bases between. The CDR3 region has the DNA TGTGCCAGCAGTTGGGACTTCGGAGGCAATCAGCCCCAGCATTTT. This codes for CASSWDFGGNQPQHF.

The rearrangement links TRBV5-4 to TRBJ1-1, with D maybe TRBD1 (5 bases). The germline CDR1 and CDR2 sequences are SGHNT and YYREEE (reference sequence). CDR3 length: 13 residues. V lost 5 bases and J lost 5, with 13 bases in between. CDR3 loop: CASRNGHRTEAFF. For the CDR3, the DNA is TGTGCCAGCAGAAATGGACACAGAACTGAAGCTTTCTTT.

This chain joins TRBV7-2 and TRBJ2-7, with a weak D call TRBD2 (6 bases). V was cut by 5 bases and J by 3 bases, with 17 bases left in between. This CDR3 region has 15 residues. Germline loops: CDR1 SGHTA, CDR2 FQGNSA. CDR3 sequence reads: CASSRPGLKIYEQYF. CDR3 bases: TGTGCCAGCAGCCGACCGGGACTTAAAATCTACGAGCAGTACTTC.

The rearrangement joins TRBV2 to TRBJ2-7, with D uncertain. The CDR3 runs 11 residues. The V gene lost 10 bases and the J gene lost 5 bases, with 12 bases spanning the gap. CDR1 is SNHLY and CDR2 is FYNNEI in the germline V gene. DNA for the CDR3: TGTGCCACCCTGAGCCGTCACGAGCAGTACTTC. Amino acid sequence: CATLSRHEQYF.

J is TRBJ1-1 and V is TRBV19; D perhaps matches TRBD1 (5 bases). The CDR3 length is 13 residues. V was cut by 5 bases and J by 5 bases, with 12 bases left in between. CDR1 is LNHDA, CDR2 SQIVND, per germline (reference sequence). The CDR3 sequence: CASSQGPGTEAFF. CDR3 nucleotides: TGTGCCAGTAGTCAGGGCCCAGGGACTGAAGCTTTCTTT.

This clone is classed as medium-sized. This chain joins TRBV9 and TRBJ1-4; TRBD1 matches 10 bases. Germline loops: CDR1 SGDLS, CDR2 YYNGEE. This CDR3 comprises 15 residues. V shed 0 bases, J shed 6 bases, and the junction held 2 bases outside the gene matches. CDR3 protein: CASSVEGQGYEKLFF. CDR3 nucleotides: TGTGCCAGCAGCGTAGAGGGACAGGGGTATGAAAAACTGTTTTTT.

CDR3 loop: CASSLNRGNQPQHF. CDR3 DNA: TGTGCCAGCAGTTTAAACAGAGGCAATCAGCCCCAGCATTTT. V gene TRBV27 combines with J gene TRBJ1-5; D remains unclear. Trimming took off 2 bases at V and 2 bases at J, with 7 bases between the two ends. The germline CDR1 and CDR2 sequences are MNHEY and SMNVEV (reference sequence). This CDR3 contains 14 residues.

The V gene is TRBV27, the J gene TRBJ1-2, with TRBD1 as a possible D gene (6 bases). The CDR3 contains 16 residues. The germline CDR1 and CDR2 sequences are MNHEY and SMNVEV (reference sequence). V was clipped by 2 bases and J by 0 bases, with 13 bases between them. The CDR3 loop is CASSLKGTGSNYGYTF. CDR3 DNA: TGTGCCAGCAGTTTAAAAGGAACAGGGTCTAACTATGGCTACACCTTC.

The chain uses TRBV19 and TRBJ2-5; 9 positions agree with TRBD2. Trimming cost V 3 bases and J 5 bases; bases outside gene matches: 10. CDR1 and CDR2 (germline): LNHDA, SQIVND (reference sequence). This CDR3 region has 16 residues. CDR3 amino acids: CASSIWAGGPRETQYF. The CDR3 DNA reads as TGTGCCAGTAGTATTTGGGCGGGAGGGCCGAGGGAGACCCAGTACTTC.

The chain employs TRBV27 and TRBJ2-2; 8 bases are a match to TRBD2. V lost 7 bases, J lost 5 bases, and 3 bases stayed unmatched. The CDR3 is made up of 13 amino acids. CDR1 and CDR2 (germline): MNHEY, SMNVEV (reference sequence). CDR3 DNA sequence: TGTGCCAGCACTGAGCGGGGGACCGGGGAGCTGTTTTTT. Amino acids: CASTERGTGELFF.

CDR3 in DNA: TGTGCCAGCAGTCCACGGACAGGGGGAACCGGAAACACCATATATTTT. Its translation: CASSPRTGGTGNTIYF. The V call is TRBV27, the J call TRBJ1-3; 10 nucleotides match TRBD1. Germline V gene data show CDR1 as MNHEY and CDR2 as SMNVEV (reference sequence). Trimming removed 5 bases from V and 4 bases from J; junction bases left unmatched: 8. This CDR3 spans 16 amino acids.

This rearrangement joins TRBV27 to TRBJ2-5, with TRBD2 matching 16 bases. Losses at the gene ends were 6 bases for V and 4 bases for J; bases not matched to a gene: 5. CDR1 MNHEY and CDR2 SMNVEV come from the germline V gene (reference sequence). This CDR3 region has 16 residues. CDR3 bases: TGTGCCAGCAGACCGGGACTAGCGGGAGGGCGAGAGACCCAGTACTTC. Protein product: CASRPGLAGGRETQYF.